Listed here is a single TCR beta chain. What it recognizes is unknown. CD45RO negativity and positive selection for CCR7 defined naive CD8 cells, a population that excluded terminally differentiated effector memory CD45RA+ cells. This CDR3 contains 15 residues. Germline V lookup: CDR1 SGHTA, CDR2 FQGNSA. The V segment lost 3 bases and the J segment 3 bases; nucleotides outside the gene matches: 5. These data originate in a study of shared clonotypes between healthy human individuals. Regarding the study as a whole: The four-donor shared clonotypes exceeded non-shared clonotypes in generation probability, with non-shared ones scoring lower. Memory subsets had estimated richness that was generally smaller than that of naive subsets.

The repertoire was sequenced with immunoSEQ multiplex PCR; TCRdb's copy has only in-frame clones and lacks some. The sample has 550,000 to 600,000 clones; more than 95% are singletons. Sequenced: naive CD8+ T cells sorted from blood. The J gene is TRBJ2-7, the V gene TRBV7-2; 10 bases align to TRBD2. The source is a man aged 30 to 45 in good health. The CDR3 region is CASSLASGSGYEQYF. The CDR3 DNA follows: TGTGCCAGCAGCTTGGCTAGCGGGAGTGGCTACGAGCAGTACTTC.